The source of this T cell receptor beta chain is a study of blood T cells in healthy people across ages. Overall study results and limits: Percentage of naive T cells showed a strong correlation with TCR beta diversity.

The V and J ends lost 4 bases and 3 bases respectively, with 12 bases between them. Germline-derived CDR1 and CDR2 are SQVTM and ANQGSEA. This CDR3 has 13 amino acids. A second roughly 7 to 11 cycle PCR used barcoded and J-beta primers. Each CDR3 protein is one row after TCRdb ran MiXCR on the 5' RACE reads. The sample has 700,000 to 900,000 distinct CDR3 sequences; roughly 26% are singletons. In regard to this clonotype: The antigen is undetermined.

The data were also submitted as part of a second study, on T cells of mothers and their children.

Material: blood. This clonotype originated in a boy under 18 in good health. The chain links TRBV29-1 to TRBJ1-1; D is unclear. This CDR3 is CSVAQVLDTEAFF. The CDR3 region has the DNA TGCAGCGTTGCGCAGGTTTTGGACACTGAAGCTTTCTTT.